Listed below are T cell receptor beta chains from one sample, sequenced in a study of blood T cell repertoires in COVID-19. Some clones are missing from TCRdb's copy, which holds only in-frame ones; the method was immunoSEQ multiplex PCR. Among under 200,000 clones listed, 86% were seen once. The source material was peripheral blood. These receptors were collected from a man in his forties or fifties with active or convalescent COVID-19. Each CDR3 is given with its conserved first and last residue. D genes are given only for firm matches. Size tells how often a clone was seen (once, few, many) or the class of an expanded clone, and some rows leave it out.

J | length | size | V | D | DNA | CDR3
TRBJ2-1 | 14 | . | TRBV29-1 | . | TGCAGCGTTGAAGACCGGGAGTCCTACAATGAGCAGTTCTTC | CSVEDRESYNEQFF
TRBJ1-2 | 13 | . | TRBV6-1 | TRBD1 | TGTGCCAGCAGTGAAGCACAGGGGGATGGCTACACCTTC | CASSEAQGDGYTF
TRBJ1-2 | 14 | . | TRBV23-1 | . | TGCGCCAGCAGTCCGGTAGACAGTTTCTATGGCTACACCTTC | CASSPVDSFYGYTF
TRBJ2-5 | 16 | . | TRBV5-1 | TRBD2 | TGCGCCAGCAGCTCAGGACTAGCGGGGGGGCAAGAGACCCAGTACTTC | CASSSGLAGGQETQYF
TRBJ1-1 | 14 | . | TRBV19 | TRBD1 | TGTGCCAGTAGTTATTCGGACAGGGACACTGAAGCTTTCTTT | CASSYSDRDTEAFF
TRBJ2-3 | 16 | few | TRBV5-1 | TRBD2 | TGCGCCAGCAGCTTGGGGGCTAGCGGGAGAGCAGATACGCAGTATTTT | CASSLGASGRADTQYF
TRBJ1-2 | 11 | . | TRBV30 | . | TGTGCCTTGAGAGGTGCGGGCGGCTACACCTTC | CALRGAGGYTF
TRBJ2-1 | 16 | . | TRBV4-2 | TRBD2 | TGTGCCAGCAGCCAAGGAAGGGCGGGAGAAGGCAATGAGCAGTTCTTC | CASSQGRAGEGNEQFF
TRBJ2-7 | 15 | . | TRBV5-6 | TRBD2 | TGTGCCAGCAGCTACAGCGGGGTCAGCTCCTACGAGCAGTACTTC | CASSYSGVSSYEQYF
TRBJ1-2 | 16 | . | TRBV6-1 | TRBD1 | TGTGCCAGCAGTGTAACAGGGGGCCAAAAGAACTATGGCTACACCTTC | CASSVTGGQKNYGYTF
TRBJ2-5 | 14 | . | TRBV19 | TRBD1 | TGTGCCAGTAGTATCCAGGGGGCCGGGGAGACCCAGTACTTC | CASSIQGAGETQYF
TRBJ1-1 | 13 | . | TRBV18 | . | TGTGCCAGCTCACCACGGGGGGGAACTGAAGCTTTCTTT | CASSPRGGTEAFF
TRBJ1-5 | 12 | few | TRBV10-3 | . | TGTGCCATCAGTGCAGGAGGTCAGCCCCAGCATTTT | CAISAGGQPQHF
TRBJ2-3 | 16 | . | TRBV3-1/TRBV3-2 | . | TGTGCCAGCAGCCCGACTCTAGCCGCCTTGGGAGATACGCAGTATTTT | CASSPTLAALGDTQYF
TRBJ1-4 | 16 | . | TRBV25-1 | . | TGTGCCAGCAGCAAGAGACAGCTTCCAAGCAATGAAAAACTGTTTTTT | CASSKRQLPSNEKLFF
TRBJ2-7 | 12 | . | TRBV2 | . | TGTGCCAGCACCGACAGAGTCTACGAGCAGTACTTC | CASTDRVYEQYF
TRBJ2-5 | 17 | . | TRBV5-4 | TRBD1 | TGTGCCAGCAGCTTGGGGGCGGGGACAGGGGGTACGGAGACCCAGTACTTC | CASSLGAGTGGTETQYF
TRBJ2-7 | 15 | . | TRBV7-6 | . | TGTGCCAGCAAGCTCCAACCGACTAGAACCTACGAGCAGTACTTC | CASKLQPTRTYEQYF
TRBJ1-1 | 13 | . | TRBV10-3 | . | TGTGCCATCACCATGAAAGGGGACACTGAAGCTTTCTTT | CAITMKGDTEAFF
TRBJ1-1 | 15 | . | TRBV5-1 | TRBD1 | TGCGCCAGCAGCTGGGTGGGACAGGGGAACACTGAAGCTTTCTTT | CASSWVGQGNTEAFF
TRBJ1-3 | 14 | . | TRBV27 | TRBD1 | TGTGCCAGCAGCTCAACAGGGGTTGGAAACACCATATATTTT | CASSSTGVGNTIYF
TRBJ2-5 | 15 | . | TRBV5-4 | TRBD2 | TGTGCCAGCAGCGTACTAGCGGGGCGCCAAGAGACCCAGTACTTC | CASSVLAGRQETQYF
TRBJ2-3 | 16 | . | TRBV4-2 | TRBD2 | TGTGCCAGCAGCCAAGAAGCTAGCGGGGGGGCAGATACGCAGTATTTT | CASSQEASGGADTQYF
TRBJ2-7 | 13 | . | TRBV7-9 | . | TGTGCCAGCCGCCGGGACACCCATAACGAGCAGTACTTC | CASRRDTHNEQYF
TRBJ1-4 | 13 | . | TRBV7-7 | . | TGTGCTAGCAGCTTATCCTTAAATGAAAAACTGTTTTTT | CASSLSLNEKLFF
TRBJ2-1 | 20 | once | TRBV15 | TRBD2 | TGTGCCACCAGCAGAGATTTGGGACTAGCGGGCCCGGGGTCCTACAATGAGCAGTTCTTC | CATSRDLGLAGPGSYNEQFF
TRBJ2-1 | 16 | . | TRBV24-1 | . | TGTGCCACCTCCCCGCCGGAGAGGGCCGACTTACATGAGCAGTTCTTC | CATSPPERADLHEQFF
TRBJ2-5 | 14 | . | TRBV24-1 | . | TGTGCCACCAGTGATTCCCGAAAGGGGGAGACCCAGTACTTC | CATSDSRKGETQYF
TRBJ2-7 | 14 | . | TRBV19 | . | TGTGCCAGTAGTCCCCAAGGGAGTAGGTACGAGCAGTACTTC | CASSPQGSRYEQYF